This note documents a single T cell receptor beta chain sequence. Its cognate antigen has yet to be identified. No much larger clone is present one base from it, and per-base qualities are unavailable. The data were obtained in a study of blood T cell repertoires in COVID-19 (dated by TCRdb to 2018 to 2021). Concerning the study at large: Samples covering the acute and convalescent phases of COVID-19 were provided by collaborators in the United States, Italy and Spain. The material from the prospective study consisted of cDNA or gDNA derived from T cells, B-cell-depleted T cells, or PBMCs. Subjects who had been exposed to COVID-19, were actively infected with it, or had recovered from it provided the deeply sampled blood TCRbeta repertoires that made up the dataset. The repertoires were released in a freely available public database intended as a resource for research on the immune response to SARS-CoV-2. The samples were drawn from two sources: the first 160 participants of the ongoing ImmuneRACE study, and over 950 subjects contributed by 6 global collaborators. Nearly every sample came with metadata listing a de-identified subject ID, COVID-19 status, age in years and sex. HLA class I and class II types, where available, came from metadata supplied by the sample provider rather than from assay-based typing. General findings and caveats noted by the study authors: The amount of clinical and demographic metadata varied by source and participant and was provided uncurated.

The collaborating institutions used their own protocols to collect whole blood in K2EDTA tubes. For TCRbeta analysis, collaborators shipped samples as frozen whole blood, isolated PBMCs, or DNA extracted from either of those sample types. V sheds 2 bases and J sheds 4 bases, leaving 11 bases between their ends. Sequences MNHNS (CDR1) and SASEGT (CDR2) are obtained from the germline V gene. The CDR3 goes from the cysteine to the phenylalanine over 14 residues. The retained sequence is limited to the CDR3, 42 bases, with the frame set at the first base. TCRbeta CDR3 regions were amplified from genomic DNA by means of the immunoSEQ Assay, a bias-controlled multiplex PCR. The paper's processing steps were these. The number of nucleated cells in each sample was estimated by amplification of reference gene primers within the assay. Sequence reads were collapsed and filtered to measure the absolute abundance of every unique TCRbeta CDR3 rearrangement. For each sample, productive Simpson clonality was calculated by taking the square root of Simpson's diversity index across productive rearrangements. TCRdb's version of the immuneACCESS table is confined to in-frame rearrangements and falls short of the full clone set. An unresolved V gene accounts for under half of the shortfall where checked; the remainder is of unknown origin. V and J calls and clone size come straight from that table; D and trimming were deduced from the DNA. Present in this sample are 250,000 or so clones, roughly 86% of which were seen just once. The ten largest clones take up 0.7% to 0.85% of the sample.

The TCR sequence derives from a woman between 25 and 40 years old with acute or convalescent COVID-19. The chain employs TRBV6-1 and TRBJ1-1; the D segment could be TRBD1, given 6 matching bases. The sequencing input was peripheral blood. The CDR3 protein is CASSETGTITEAFF. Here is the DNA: TGTGCCAGCAGTGAAACAGGGACCATCACTGAAGCTTTCTTT.